Listed below are T cell receptor beta chains from one sample, sequenced in a study of regulatory dendritic cells for organ transplantation. For these TCRs, the target antigens are not known. The table came from immunoSEQ multiplex PCR; TCRdb's copy has only in-frame clones and leaves some out. This repertoire shows roughly 23,000 clones, 85% to 90% found once; its top ten account for approximately 0.25%. Material: naive CD4+ T cells from blood cultured with dendritic cells. The source is a human donor in good health. Each CDR3 is given with its conserved first and last residue. D genes are given only for firm matches. Clone size, where shown, is once, few, many, or a class for clones that have expanded.

V,D,J,size,DNA,CDR3
TRBV19,TRBD1,TRBJ2-3,NA,TGTGCCAGTAGGCGACAGGGCTCAGATACGCAGTATTTT,CASRRQGSDTQYF
TRBV5-6,NA,TRBJ1-1,NA,TGTGCCAGCAGCTTGAGTATAGGGGGAAACATGAACACTGAAGCTTTCTTT,CASSLSIGGNMNTEAFF
TRBV27,NA,TRBJ1-3,NA,TGTGCCAGCAGTTTATACGGCTCTGGAAACACCATATATTTT,CASSLYGSGNTIYF
TRBV9,NA,TRBJ1-5,NA,TGTGCCAGCAGGGTATCCCCGGGACACCCTAATTATAGCAATCAGCCCCAGCATTTT,CASRVSPGHPNYSNQPQHF
TRBV28,TRBD1,TRBJ1-2,NA,TGTGCCAGCAGTTTATCGGGACAGCGGGTCTATGGCTACACCTTC,CASSLSGQRVYGYTF
TRBV4-3,NA,TRBJ2-2,NA,TGCGCCAGCAGCCAAGCGGACAGGAACACCGGGGAGCTGTTTTTT,CASSQADRNTGELFF
TRBV6-5,NA,TRBJ2-5,NA,TGTGCCAGCAGAGGGTGGGGGGTACAAGAGACCCAGTACTTC,CASRGWGVQETQYF
TRBV19,NA,TRBJ2-2,NA,TGTGCCAGTAGTGATGCAGGGACAAACACCGGGGAGCTGTTTTTT,CASSDAGTNTGELFF
TRBV4-1,TRBD1,TRBJ1-5,NA,TGCGCCAGCAGCCTAGACAGGGGGAGCCAGCCCCAGCATTTT,CASSLDRGSQPQHF
TRBV6-1,NA,TRBJ1-3,NA,TGTGCCAGCACCGAAAAGGGGAGAAACACCATATATTTT,CASTEKGRNTIYF
TRBV27,NA,TRBJ2-7,NA,TGTGCCAGCAGTCCCACGCGGCTTTCCGAGCAGTACTTC,CASSPTRLSEQYF
TRBV28,NA,TRBJ1-2,once,TGTGCCAGCAGTTCTTGGCAGGGAGGTAACTATGGCTACACCTTC,CASSSWQGGNYGYTF
TRBV19,NA,TRBJ1-5,NA,TGTGCCAGTCGGGCGAGCAATCAGCCCCAGCATTTT,CASRASNQPQHF
TRBV29-1,NA,TRBJ1-2,once,TGCGCCGACCGCGAGTTTGACTATGGCTACACCTTC,CADREFDYGYTF
TRBV30,TRBD2,TRBJ2-7,once,TGTGCCTGGAGAGGAGGGAAGCTAGCGGGGGGTCAGCAGTACTTC,CAWRGGKLAGGQQYF
TRBV15,TRBD2,TRBJ2-3,NA,TGTGCCACCAGCAGGTTTCTAGCGGGAGTCGCAGATACGCAGTATTTT,CATSRFLAGVADTQYF
TRBV30,NA,TRBJ1-2,NA,TGTGCCTGGAGTGTACCCGCCAGGGGCTGCACCTTC,CAWSVPARGCTF
TRBV2,TRBD2,TRBJ2-1,NA,TGTGCCAGCAGAGCCGGGACTAGCGCATACAATGAGCAGTTCTTC,CASRAGTSAYNEQFF
TRBV29-1,NA,TRBJ2-5,NA,TGCAGCGTCGGACAACGAGAGACCCAGTACTTC,CSVGQRETQYF
TRBV30,NA,TRBJ1-5,few,TGTGCCTGGAGAGCGACAGATCGAGAGCCCCAGCATTTT,CAWRATDREPQHF
TRBV7-8,TRBD1,TRBJ1-1,few,TGTGCCAGCAGCTCCTCAGGGGGGTATATATTTGAAGCTTTCTTT,CASSSSGGYIFEAFF
TRBV6-6,NA,TRBJ1-4,NA,TGTGCCAGCAGTTACGAGACCTCCGGCGTAGGAGAAAAACTGTTTTTT,CASSYETSGVGEKLFF
TRBV28,NA,TRBJ1-4,NA,TGTGCCAGCAGTCAGGGAGGTCCTAATGAAAAACTGTTTTTT,CASSQGGPNEKLFF
TRBV18,NA,TRBJ1-2,NA,TGTGCCAGCTCAGGCGGGAGGGTCGAGAGCTACACCTTC,CASSGGRVESYTF
TRBV7-6,NA,TRBJ2-7,NA,TGTGCCAGCAGCACAGGTCGCGGCGGGACCTCCTACGAGCAGTACTTC,CASSTGRGGTSYEQYF
TRBV27,NA,TRBJ2-4,NA,TGTGCCAGCAGTCGCCTACCCCGAATTACGGACAAAAACATTCAGTACTTC,CASSRLPRITDKNIQYF
TRBV6-1,TRBD1,TRBJ1-3,NA,TGTGCCAGCGGACGACAGGGGGCGGGAGGAAACACCATATATTTT,CASGRQGAGGNTIYF
TRBV12-5,TRBD2,TRBJ2-7,NA,TGTGCTAGGTTCAGTAAACTAGCGGGTAGATACCGTAGGTACGAGCAGTACTTC,CARFSKLAGRYRRYEQYF
TRBV28,NA,TRBJ2-1,NA,TGTGCCAGCAGCCTCACTACAGAGGGCGGGATTGAGCAGTTCTTC,CASSLTTEGGIEQFF
TRBV6-5,NA,TRBJ2-7,NA,TGTGCCAGCAGTTGGGGCAAGCTCTACGAGCAGTACTTC,CASSWGKLYEQYF
TRBV5-4,TRBD1,TRBJ1-1,NA,TGTGCCAGCAGCTTCGTCGACAGGGGGAACACTGAAGCTTTCTTT,CASSFVDRGNTEAFF
TRBV19,NA,TRBJ1-2,NA,TGTGCCAGTAGTCCCCAGAAGACGAAGGTCACCTTC,CASSPQKTKVTF
TRBV27,NA,TRBJ2-3,NA,TGTGCCAGCAGTTTATCGCCTCACGGGACCTTCACAGATACGCAGTATTTT,CASSLSPHGTFTDTQYF
TRBV7-9,TRBD1,TRBJ1-6,few,TGTGCCAGCAGCTTAATGCGAGGGACAGCTAATAATTCACCCCTCCACTTT,CASSLMRGTANNSPLHF
TRBV29-1,NA,TRBJ1-5,NA,TGCAGCGTTGGGGGACCCAATCAGCCCCAGCATTTT,CSVGGPNQPQHF
TRBV7-2,TRBD1,TRBJ2-7,NA,TGTGCCAGCAGCTTCGACAGGGGGCCCGACGAGCAGTACTTC,CASSFDRGPDEQYF
TRBV2,NA,TRBJ2-6,NA,TGTGCCAAAAGGGCCAAAGCTACCCTCTCTGGGGCCAACGTCCTGACTTTC,CAKRAKATLSGANVLTF
TRBV7-8,TRBD1,TRBJ1-2,NA,TGTGCCAGCAGCTTAGGCCCAGGGGGTGGCTACACCTTC,CASSLGPGGGYTF
TRBV27,NA,TRBJ1-3,NA,TGTGCCAGCAGCCGATTTTCGACAGGACAAGGAAACACCATATATTTT,CASSRFSTGQGNTIYF
TRBV15,NA,TRBJ1-2,NA,TGTGCCACCAGCAGAGAATCCGGGACAAGATTATATGGCTACACCTTC,CATSRESGTRLYGYTF
TRBV7-9,NA,TRBJ2-3,NA,TGTGCCAGCAGCTCCCCCTCGTTTCAAAGCGGTAGCACAGATACGCAGTATTTT,CASSSPSFQSGSTDTQYF
TRBV6-1,NA,TRBJ2-3,NA,TGTGCCAGCAGTGAAAGATGGGGGACGCAGTATTTT,CASSERWGTQYF
TRBV7-2,NA,TRBJ2-7,NA,TGTGCCAGCAGCAGTCCATTGCTGTACGAGCAGTACTTC,CASSSPLLYEQYF
TRBV5-1,TRBD2,TRBJ2-5,NA,TGCGCCAGCAGCGCAACTAGCGGACAAGAGACCCAGTACTTC,CASSATSGQETQYF
TRBV6-1,NA,TRBJ2-3,NA,TGTGCCAGCAGGAGGTTCCCAGATACGCAGTATTTT,CASRRFPDTQYF
TRBV7-9,NA,TRBJ2-5,once,TGTGCCAGCAGCACCCTTCAGAGGGGACAAGAGACCCAGTACTTC,CASSTLQRGQETQYF
TRBV30,NA,TRBJ1-2,NA,TGTGCCTGGAGTCGGGATACGTATGGCTACACCTTC,CAWSRDTYGYTF
TRBV27,TRBD2,TRBJ2-3,NA,TGTGCCAGCAGTCTCCGACTAGCGGGAGTGAATACAGATACGCAGTATTTT,CASSLRLAGVNTDTQYF
TRBV6-1,NA,TRBJ2-7,NA,TGTGCCAGCAGTCCAACCGGGCGGACCTTCGGGGAGCAGTACTTC,CASSPTGRTFGEQYF
TRBV11-2,NA,TRBJ2-3,NA,TGTGCCAGCAGCCCCAGGTTCAGGGGGGCCGCAGATACGCAGTATTTT,CASSPRFRGAADTQYF